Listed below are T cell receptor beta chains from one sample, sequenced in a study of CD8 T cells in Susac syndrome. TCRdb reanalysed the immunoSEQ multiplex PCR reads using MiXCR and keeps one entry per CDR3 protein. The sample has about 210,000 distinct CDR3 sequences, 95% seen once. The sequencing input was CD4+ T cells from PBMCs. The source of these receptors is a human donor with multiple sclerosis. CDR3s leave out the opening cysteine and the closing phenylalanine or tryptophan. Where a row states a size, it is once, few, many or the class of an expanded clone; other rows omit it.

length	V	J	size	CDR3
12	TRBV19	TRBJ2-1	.	ASSILAGGNEQF
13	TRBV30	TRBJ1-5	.	AWSPPGARYQPQH
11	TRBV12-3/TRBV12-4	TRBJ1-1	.	ASQPDSRGVAF
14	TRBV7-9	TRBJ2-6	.	ASSSLLDSGANVLT
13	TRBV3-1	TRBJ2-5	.	ASSQAVPVQETQY
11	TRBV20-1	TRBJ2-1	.	SALAGGYNEQF
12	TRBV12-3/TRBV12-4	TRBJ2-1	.	ASRSFGGSYEQF
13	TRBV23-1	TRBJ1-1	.	ASSQSRGLDTEAF
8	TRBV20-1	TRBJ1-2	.	SAGSAGYT
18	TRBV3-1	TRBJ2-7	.	ASSQSDRRLGRLRSYEQY
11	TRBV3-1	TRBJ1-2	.	ASSQGRSTGYT
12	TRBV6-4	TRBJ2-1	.	ASSDGNKYNEQF
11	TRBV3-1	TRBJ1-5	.	ASSQDRSQPQH
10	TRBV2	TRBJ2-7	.	ASIGLHYEQY
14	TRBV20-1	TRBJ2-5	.	SASGVQRGDQETQY
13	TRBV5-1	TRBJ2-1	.	ASSFLAPDRNEQF
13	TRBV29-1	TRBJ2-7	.	SVSHDRVSPYEQY
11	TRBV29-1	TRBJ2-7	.	SVSRTGGYEQY
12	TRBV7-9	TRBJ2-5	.	ASSLGTGAETQY
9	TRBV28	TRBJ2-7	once	ASRNLGEQY
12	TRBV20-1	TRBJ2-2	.	SAIRQANTGELF
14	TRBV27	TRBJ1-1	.	ASTPRLTGWGTEAF
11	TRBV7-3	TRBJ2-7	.	ASSRDRQYEQY
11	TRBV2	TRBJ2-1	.	ASSVTSTNEQF
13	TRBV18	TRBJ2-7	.	ASSSQTGSSYEQY
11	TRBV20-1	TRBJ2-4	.	SARDRGKDIQY
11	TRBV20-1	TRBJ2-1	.	SAHLPQRVEQF
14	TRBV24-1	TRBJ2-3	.	ATSAGSDWGADTQY
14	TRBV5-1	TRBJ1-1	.	ASATGPWGTNTEAF
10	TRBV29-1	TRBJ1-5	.	AVGGVGQPQH
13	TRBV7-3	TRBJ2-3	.	ASSRQGPGTDTQY
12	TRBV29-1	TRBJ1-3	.	STRTGMSGNTIY
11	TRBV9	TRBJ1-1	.	ASSARHYTEAF